This T cell receptor (beta chain) comes out of a study of shared clonotypes between healthy human individuals. Study results and caveats: Naive subsets typically showed greater estimated richness than memory subsets. Despite large depth, rarefaction showed incomplete sorted-subset sequencing.

V lost 5 bases and J lost 1; bases outside the gene matches: 3. CDR3 size: 15 residues. Germline CDR1 reads SGHNT; CDR2 reads YENEEA. The data were produced by immunoSEQ multiplex PCR, yet TCRdb's version contains in-frame clones alone and is incomplete. The sample includes about 340,000 clones, around 79% of them seen just once. Caucasian adults residing in Nashville, Tennessee made up all the donors. Notes on this clone: Its antigen is unknown.

The chain has TRBV11-3 and TRBJ2-1; TRBD1 agrees at 9 bases. Sequencing was performed on memory CD4+ T cells sorted from blood. The subset here: CD45RA-negative fraction. This clonotype was obtained from a man aged 25-45 years in good health. The CDR3 reads CASSPDRGSYNEQFF. The CDR3 DNA is TGTGCCAGCAGCCCCGACAGGGGGTCCTACAATGAGCAGTTCTTC.